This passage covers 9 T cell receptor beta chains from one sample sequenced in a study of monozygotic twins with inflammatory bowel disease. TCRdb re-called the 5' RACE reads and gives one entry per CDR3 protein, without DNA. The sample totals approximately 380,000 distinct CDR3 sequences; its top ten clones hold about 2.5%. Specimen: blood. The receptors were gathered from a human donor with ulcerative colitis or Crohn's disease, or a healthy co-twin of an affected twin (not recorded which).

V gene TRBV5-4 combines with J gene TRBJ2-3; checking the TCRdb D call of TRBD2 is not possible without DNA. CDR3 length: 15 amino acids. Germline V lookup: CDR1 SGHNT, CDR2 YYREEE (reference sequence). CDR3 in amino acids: CASSLAASGGDTQYF.

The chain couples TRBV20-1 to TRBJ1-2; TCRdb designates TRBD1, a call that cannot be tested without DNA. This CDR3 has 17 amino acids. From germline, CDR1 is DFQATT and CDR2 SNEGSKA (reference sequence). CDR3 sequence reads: CSARDLGHLKANYGYTF.

CDR3 loop: CASSPRQGYEQYF. This rearrangement joins TRBV18 to TRBJ2-7; as DNA is missing, the TRBD1 call by TCRdb cannot be tested. This CDR3 comprises 13 residues. The germline V gene has CDR1 KGHSH and CDR2 LQKENI.

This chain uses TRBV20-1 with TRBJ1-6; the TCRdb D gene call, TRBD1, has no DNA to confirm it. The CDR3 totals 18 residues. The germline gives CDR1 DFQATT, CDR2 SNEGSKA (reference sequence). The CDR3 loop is CSARITDRGEPYNSPLHF.

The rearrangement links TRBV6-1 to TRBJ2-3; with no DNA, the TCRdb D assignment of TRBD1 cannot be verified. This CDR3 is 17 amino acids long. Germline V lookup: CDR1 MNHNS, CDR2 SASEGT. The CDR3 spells CASSEGTGAHQADTQYF.

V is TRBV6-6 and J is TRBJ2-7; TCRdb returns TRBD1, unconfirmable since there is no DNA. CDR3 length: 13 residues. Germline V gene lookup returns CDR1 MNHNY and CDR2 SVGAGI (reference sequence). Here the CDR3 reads CASTPTSGDEQYF.

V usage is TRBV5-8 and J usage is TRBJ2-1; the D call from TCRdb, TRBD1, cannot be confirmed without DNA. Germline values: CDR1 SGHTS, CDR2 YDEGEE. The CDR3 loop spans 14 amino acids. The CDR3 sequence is CASSFGVTGDEQFF.

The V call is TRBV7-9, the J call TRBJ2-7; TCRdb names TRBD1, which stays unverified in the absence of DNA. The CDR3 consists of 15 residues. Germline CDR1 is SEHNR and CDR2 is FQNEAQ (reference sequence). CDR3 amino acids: CASSRPGTAQLEQYF.

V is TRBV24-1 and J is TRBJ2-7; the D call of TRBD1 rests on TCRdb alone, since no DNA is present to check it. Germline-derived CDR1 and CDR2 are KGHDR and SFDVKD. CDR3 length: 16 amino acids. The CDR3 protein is CATSDSPGQGTYEQYF.